The text below deals with one T cell receptor (beta chain). Its target is unknown. These data come from a study of cytomegalovirus exposure and HLA in healthy donors. The PCR was carried out with 60 Vbeta primers and 13 Jbeta primers. Libraries were prepared by immunoSEQ multiplex PCR; TCRdb keeps only in-frame clonotypes and omits some of them. The table shows about 160,000 clones, with less than 90% occurring only once. All donors participated as healthy donors of bone marrow. This CDR3 spans 14 amino acids. Trimming took off 2 bases at V and 1 base at J, with 9 bases between the two ends. Per germline, CDR1 MNHEY and CDR2 SMNVEV (reference sequence). Study-wide findings and caveats: Later on, analysis showed that most CMV-associated TCR beta chains appeared to be HLA-restricted.

Specimen: PBMCs. The clonotype comes from a boy between 2 and 15 years old in good health and CMV-seronegative. The chain joins TRBV27 to TRBJ2-7; a weak D match, TRBD2 (5 bases). CDR3: CASSLARDSYEQYF. CDR3 coding DNA: TGTGCCAGCAGTTTAGCCCGGGATTCCTACGAGCAGTACTTC.